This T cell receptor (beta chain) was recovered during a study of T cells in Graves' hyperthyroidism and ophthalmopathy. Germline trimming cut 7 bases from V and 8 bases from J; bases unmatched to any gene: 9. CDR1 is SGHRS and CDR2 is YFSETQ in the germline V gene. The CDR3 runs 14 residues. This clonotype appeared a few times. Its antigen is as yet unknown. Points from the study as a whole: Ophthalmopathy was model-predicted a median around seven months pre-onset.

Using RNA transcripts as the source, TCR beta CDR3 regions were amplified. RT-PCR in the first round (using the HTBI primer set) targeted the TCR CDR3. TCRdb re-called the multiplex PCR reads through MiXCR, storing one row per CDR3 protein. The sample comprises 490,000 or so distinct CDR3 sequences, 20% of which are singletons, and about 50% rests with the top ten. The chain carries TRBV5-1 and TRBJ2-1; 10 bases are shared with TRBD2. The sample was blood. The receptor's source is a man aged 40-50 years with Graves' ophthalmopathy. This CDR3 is CASGSGRVSHEQFF. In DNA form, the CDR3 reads TGCGCCAGCGGAAGCGGGAGGGTCTCCCATGAGCAGTTCTTC.